This TCR beta chain appears in the sequencing data of a study of T cell changes during pregnancy in multiple sclerosis. Sequencing used immunoSEQ multiplex PCR; TCRdb keeps in-frame clones, though not all of them. The sample has 60,000 to 90,000 clones; more than 85% are singletons. Germline V lookup: CDR1 GTSNPN, CDR2 SVGIG (reference sequence). This CDR3 is built from 13 residues. Trimming shortened V by 3 bases and J by 4 bases, and 13 bases separated the two germline ends. The chain combines TRBV30 with TRBJ2-7; TRBD2 might be the D (5 bases). The clonotype comes from a female donor in good health, enrolled as a control in a pregnancy study. Sequencing was performed on peripheral blood, taken after pregnancy. CDR3 amino acids: CAWRNRTSYEQYF. For the CDR3, the DNA is TGTGCCTGGAGAAATCGGACTTCTTACGAGCAGTACTTC.